This T cell receptor beta chain is from a study of radiotherapy plus CTLA-4 blockade in lung cancer. This table comes from immunoSEQ multiplex PCR, and its TCRdb copy is limited to in-frame clones, with some not included. The table includes some 40,000 clones, roughly 80% detected once. This CDR3 region has 15 residues. V shed 2 bases and J shed 0 bases, with 11 bases lying between them. The germline gives CDR1 GTSNPN, CDR2 SVGIG (reference sequence). Material: peripheral blood, obtained from a patient treated with radiotherapy plus ipilimumab. The sequence was collected from a human donor with non-small cell lung cancer whose response to radiotherapy plus ipilimumab could not be evaluated. This chain links TRBV30 with TRBJ2-1; maybe TRBD2 (5 bases). The CDR3 loop is CAWSLTSGSYNEQFF. CDR3 sequence (DNA): TGTGCCTGGAGTCTTACAAGCGGCTCCTACAATGAGCAGTTCTTC.